Listed below are T cell receptor beta chains from one sample, sequenced in a study of blood T cell repertoires in COVID-19. The repertoire was sequenced with immunoSEQ multiplex PCR; TCRdb's copy has only in-frame clones and lacks some. Altogether about 240,000 clones are present, approximately 83% being singletons, with the ten largest covering more than 8%. What was sequenced was peripheral blood. The receptors were gathered from a woman aged 80 or older with acute or convalescent COVID-19. Each CDR3 is given with its conserved first and last residue. Fields, in order: J gene, V gene, D gene, clone size, CDR3 protein, CDR3 DNA. The D gene is left open where the match is weak. Only part of the rows carry a size: once, few, many, or a class if the clone is expanded.

TRBJ2-1 | TRBV9 | TRBD2 | - | CASSVASGGALGNEQFF | TGTGCCAGCAGCGTAGCTAGCGGGGGGGCCTTAGGCAATGAGCAGTTCTTC
TRBJ2-1 | TRBV19 | TRBD2 | few | CASSRTAGESYNEQFF | TGTGCCAGTAGTCGCACAGCGGGGGAATCCTACAATGAGCAGTTCTTC
TRBJ1-1 | TRBV5-4 | TRBD1 | - | CASSLQGVGTEAFF | TGTGCCAGCAGCTTGCAGGGGGTAGGTACTGAAGCTTTCTTT
TRBJ1-5 | TRBV12-3/TRBV12-4 | - | - | CASSLAGNQPQHF | TGTGCCAGCAGTTTAGCCGGGAATCAGCCCCAGCATTTT
TRBJ1-2 | TRBV14 | - | - | CASSPGGRLYGYTF | TGTGCCAGCAGCCCGGGGGGTCGGCTCTATGGCTACACCTTC
TRBJ1-6 | TRBV21-1 | - | - | CASRNSEPSYNSPLHF | TGTGCCAGCAGAAACTCTGAACCGTCCTATAATTCACCCCTCCACTTT
TRBJ1-2 | TRBV7-9 | - | - | CASSLNQGMGYGYTF | TGTGCCAGCAGCTTAAATCAGGGTATGGGCTATGGCTACACCTTC
TRBJ2-1 | TRBV7-9 | TRBD1 | - | CASSLRTGAVSNEQFF | TGTGCCAGCAGCTTGCGGACAGGGGCAGTTTCAAATGAGCAGTTCTTC
TRBJ2-7 | TRBV4-2 | - | - | CASSPKDKGVYEQYF | TGTGCCAGCAGCCCTAAGGACAAGGGGGTGTACGAGCAGTACTTC
TRBJ1-6 | TRBV6-6 | TRBD1 | - | CASRTGQGSRSPLHF | TGTGCCAGCAGGACCGGACAGGGTAGTCGTTCACCCCTCCACTTT
TRBJ2-5 | TRBV3-1/TRBV3-2 | TRBD2 | - | CASSRGLAGRPEETQYF | TGTGCCAGCAGCAGGGGACTAGCGGGCCGTCCAGAAGAGACCCAGTACTTC
TRBJ2-7 | TRBV11-1 | TRBD2 | - | CASSRTSGAYEQYF | TGTGCCAGCAGCCGGACTAGCGGGGCCTACGAGCAGTACTTC
TRBJ1-5 | TRBV2 | TRBD1 | few | CASSIDRAGNQPQHF | TGTGCCAGCAGTATAGACAGGGCAGGTAATCAGCCCCAGCATTTT